The clone carrying this TCR beta chain was found a few times. Its antigen is not known. Sorting based on CD45RO/CCR7/CD25/CD127/CD95/CD27 separated CD4+ naive, central memory, regulatory and stem cell-like memory cells. The purity of all sorted populations exceeded 95%. The sample comes from a study of beta chain features in type 1 diabetes. Study-level information: The patients were much like the healthy donors in age, gender and cell yields.

Expressed TCRB transcripts were sequenced after all isolated RNA was converted to cDNA. TCRdb keeps only in-frame clones here, not all; method: immunoSEQ multiplex PCR. The profile shows hundreds of thousands of clones, about an eighth of them singletons. Study outcomes and limitations: Shortening that was moderate but significant affected the TCRB CDR3s of Type 1 diabetes patients in all four CD4+ subsets. Whether HLA type influences TCRB rearrangement remained unresolved here.

V was clipped by 0 bases and J by 3 bases, with 8 bases between them. Looked up from germline, CDR1 is LNHNV and CDR2 is YYDKDF (reference sequence). The CDR3 contains 15 residues. The sequence was collected from a man between 18 and 29 years old with type 1 diabetes. Specimen: naive CD4+ T cells from blood. This chain connects TRBV15 to TRBJ2-2, with D unclear. This chain's CDR3 is CATSRDKVHTGELFF. For the CDR3, the DNA is TGTGCCACCAGCAGAGATAAGGTGCACACCGGGGAGCTGTTTTTT.